These 8 T cell receptor beta chains came from one sample sequenced in a study of T cell repertoires in cytomegalovirus infection (dated by TCRdb to about 2019). Sequencing instrument: Illumina HiSeq 1500. TCRdb reanalyzed the raw reads on its own, using fastp at Q25 for trimming and MiXCR for clone calling, and kept in-frame beta chains. Every CDR3 protein is listed once, alongside the most common genes and DNA of its rows. This sample has around 170,000 distinct CDR3 sequences in its table, and 15% to 20% of those were observed once. Around 20% of the sample belongs to the ten largest clones. Input material: CD8+ T cells from PBMCs. The receptor set was obtained from a human donor in good health (CMV status not recorded). Some clones in this sample may be carry-over from other donors' samples.

This clonotype was counted many times. This chain joins TRBV7-2 and TRBJ2-3, with D possibly being TRBD1 or TRBD2 (6 bases each). Trimming pared 1 base from V and 3 bases from J, leaving 8 bases between. Germline V gives CDR1 SGHTA, CDR2 FQGNSA. The CDR3 loop spans 14 amino acids. DNA for the CDR3: TGTGCCAGCAGCTTAGAGGGGGGAACAGATACGCAGTATTTT. Amino acids: CASSLEGGTDTQYF. Full variable domain (rest looked up from reference TRBV7-2 and TRBJ2-3): GAGVSQSPSNKVTEKGKDVELRCDPISGHTALYWYRQSLGQGLEFLIYFQGNSAPDKSGLPSDRFSAERTGGSVSTLTIQRTQQEDSAVYLCASSLEGGTDTQYFGPGTRLTVL.

This clonotype has a handful of counts. The V and J genes are TRBV7-8 and TRBJ2-5, with TRBD1 as a possible D gene (7 bases). Trimming left V 6 bases short and J 5 bases short, with 16 bases between. The CDR3 consists of 14 residues. Per the germline V gene, CDR1 is SGHVS and CDR2 is FQNEAQ. CDR3 residues: CASSDRAGRETQYF. The CDR3 DNA sequence: TGTGCCAGCAGTGACAGGGCGGGGCGGGAGACCCAGTACTTC.

A few counts support this clonotype. The V call is TRBV7-9, the J call TRBJ1-4, with D possibly matching TRBD1 (5 bases). The germline gives CDR1 SEHNR, CDR2 FQNEAQ (reference sequence). The CDR3 length is 14 residues. Trimming took off 5 bases at V and 5 bases at J, with 12 bases between the two ends. CDR3 protein: CASSGTEGNEKLFF. In DNA form, the CDR3 reads TGTGCCAGCAGCGGGACGGAGGGGAATGAAAAACTGTTTTTT. Supplemented by reference TRBV7-9 and TRBJ1-4, the full variable domain reads DTGVSQNPRHKITKRGQNVTFRCDPISEHNRLYWYRQTLGQGPEFLTYFQNEAQLEKSRLLSDRFSAERPKGSFSTLEIQRTEQGDSAMYLCASSGTEGNEKLFFGSGTQLSVL.

This clonotype was seen only a few times. The V gene is TRBV9, the J gene TRBJ1-5, with 7 bases fitting TRBD1. J lost 1 base, V lost 3 bases, and 1 base had no gene match. Germline V gene lookup returns CDR1 SGDLS and CDR2 YYNGEE. There are 14 residues in the CDR3. The CDR3 region is CASSEGQSNQPQHF. Written as DNA, the CDR3 is TGTGCCAGCAGCGAGGGACAGAGCAATCAGCCCCAGCATTTT.

The chain is built from TRBV20-1 and TRBJ2-1, with a weak D call TRBD2 (6 bases). V was trimmed by 2 bases and J by 2 bases, leaving 22 bases between them. Germline V CDR1 and CDR2: DFQATT, SNEGSKA (reference sequence). The CDR3 covers 18 residues. The DNA for the CDR3 is TGCAGTGCTAGAAGATACCGGGACTCCAGTGGCCCCTACAATGAGCAGTTCTTC. Its protein product is CSARRYRDSSGPYNEQFF.

This clonotype turned up a few times. The gene calls are TRBV28 and TRBJ2-5, with 14 bases that match TRBD2. The CDR3 extends over 17 amino acids. The V and J ends lost 3 bases and 5 bases, in that order; junction bases with no gene match: 8. Germline CDR1 is MDHEN and CDR2 is SYDVKM. The CDR3 DNA is TGTGCCAGCAGTTTCCCTGGGACTAGCGGGAGTTGGGAGACCCAGTACTTC. Its translation: CASSFPGTSGSWETQYF.

The gene calls are TRBV7-2 and TRBJ1-5, with D tentatively TRBD1 (5 bases). Trimming pared 7 bases from V and 3 bases from J, leaving 16 bases between. Germline CDR1 reads SGHTA; CDR2 reads FQGNSA. The CDR3 sequence is 15 residues long. Here the CDR3 reads CASTLTPGPNQPQHF. The CDR3 DNA sequence: TGTGCCAGCACCCTTACTCCGGGACCCAATCAGCCCCAGCATTTT.

This clonotype was observed a single time. J is TRBJ2-7 and V is TRBV20-1; TRBD2 agrees at 13 bases. V lost 0 bases, J lost 2 bases, and 1 base stayed unmatched. This CDR3 contains 15 residues. Germline V gene data show CDR1 as DFQATT and CDR2 as SNEGSKA (reference sequence). CDR3 region: CSARDGTSGTYEQYF. Written as DNA, the CDR3 is TGCAGTGCTAGAGACGGGACTAGCGGGACCTACGAGCAGTACTTC.